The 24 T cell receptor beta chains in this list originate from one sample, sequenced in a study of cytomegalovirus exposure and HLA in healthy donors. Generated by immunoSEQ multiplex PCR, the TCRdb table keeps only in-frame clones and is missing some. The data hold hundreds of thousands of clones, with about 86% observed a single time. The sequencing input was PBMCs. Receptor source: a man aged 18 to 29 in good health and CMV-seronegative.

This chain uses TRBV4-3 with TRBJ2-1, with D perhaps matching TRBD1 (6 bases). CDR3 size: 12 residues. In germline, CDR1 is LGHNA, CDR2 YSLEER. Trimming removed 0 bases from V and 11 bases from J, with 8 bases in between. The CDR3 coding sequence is TGCGCCAGCAGCCAAGACGGGACACAGCAGTTCTTC. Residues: CASSQDGTQQFF.

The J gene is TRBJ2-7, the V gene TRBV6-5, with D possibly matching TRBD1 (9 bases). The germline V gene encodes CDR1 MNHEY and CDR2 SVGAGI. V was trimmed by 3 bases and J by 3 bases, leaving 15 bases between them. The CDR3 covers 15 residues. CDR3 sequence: CASSYSGTGRYEQYF. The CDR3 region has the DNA TGTGCCAGCAGTTATAGCGGGACAGGGCGCTACGAGCAGTACTTC.

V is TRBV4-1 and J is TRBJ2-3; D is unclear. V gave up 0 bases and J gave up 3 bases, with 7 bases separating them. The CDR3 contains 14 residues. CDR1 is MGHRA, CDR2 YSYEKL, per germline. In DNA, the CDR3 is TGCGCCAGCAGCCAAGAAGACGGGACAGATACGCAGTATTTT. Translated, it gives CASSQEDGTDTQYF.

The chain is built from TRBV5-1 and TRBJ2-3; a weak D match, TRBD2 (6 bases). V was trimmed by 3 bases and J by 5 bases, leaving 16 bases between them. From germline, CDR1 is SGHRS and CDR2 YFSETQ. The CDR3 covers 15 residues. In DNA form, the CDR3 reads TGCGCCAGCAGCTCCGGGACTCAGACTGTAGATACGCAGTATTTT. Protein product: CASSSGTQTVDTQYF.

The DNA for the CDR3 is TGTGCCAGCAGTTACCCCAGGGAGGGCGACGAGCAGTACTTC. Translating it yields CASSYPREGDEQYF. The chain recombines TRBV6-5 with TRBJ2-7, with TRBD2 identical over 7 bases. This CDR3 has 14 residues. J lost 5 bases, V lost 2 bases, and 6 bases had no gene match. In germline, CDR1 is MNHEY, CDR2 SVGAGI.

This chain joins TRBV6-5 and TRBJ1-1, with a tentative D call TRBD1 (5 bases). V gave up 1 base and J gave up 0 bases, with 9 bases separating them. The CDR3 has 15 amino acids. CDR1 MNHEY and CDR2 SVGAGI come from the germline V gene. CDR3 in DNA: TGTGCCAGCAGTTACTGGACACTGATGAACACTGAAGCTTTCTTT. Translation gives CASSYWTLMNTEAFF.

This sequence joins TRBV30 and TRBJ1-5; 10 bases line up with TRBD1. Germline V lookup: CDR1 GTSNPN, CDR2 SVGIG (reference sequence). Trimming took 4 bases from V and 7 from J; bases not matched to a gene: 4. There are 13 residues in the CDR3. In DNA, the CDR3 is TGTGCCTGGACCAGGACAGGGGGACAGCCCCAGCATTTT. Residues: CAWTRTGGQPQHF.

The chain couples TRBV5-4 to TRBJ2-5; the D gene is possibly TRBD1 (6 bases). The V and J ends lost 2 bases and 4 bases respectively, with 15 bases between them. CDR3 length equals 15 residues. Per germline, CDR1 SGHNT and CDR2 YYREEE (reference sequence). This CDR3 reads CASSFPLGGGETQYF. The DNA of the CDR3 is TGTGCCAGCAGCTTTCCCTTAGGGGGTGGAGAGACCCAGTACTTC. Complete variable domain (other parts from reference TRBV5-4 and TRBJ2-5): ETGVTQSPTHLIKTRGQQVTLRCSSQSGHNTVSWYQQALGQGPQFIFQYYREEENGRGNFPPRFSGLQFPNYSSELNVNALELDDSALYLCASSFPLGGGETQYFGPGTRLLVL.

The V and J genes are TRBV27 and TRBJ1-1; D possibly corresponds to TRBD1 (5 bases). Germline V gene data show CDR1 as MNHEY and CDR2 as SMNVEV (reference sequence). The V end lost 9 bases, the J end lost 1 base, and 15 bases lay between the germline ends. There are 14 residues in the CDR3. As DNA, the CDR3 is TGTGCCAGTCGGGCAGACAGAACGAACACTGAAGCTTTCTTT. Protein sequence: CASRADRTNTEAFF.

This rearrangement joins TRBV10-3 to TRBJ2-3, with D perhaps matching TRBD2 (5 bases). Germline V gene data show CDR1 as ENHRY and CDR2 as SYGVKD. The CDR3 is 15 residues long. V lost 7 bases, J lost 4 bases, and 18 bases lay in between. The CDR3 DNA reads TGTGCCATCAATTCGGGTGGGGAGCTCTCAGATACGCAGTATTTT. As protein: CAINSGGELSDTQYF.

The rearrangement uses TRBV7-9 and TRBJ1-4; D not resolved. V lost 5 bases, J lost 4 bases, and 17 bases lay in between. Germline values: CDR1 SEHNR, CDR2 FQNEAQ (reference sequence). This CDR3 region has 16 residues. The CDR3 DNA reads TGTGCCAGCAGCCACCCGGCTTCAGAGGATAATGAAAAACTGTTTTTT. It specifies CASSHPASEDNEKLFF.

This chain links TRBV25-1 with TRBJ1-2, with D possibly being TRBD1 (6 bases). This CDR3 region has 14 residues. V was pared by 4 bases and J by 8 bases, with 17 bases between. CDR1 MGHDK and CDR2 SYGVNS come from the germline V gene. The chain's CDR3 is CASSVLQGSGGYTF. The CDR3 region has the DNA TGTGCCAGCAGTGTCTTACAGGGTTCAGGGGGCTACACCTTC.

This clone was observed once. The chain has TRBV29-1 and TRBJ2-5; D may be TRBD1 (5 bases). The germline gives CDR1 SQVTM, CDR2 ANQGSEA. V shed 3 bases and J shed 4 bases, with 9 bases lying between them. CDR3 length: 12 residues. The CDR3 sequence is CSVDGQVETQYF. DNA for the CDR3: TGCAGCGTTGACGGACAAGTAGAGACCCAGTACTTC. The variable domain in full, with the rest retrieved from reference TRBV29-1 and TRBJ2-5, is SAVISQKPSRDICQRGTSLTIQCQVDSQVTMMFWYRQQPGQSLTLIATANQGSEATYESGFVIDKFPISRPNLTFSTLTVSNMSPEDSSIYLCSVDGQVETQYFGPGTRLLVL.

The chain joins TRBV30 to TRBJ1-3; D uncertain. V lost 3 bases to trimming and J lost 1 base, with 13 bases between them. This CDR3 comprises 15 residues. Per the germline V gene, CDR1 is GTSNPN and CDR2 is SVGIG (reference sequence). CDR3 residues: CAWRPPRGSGNTIYF. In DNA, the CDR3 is TGTGCCTGGAGGCCTCCAAGAGGGTCTGGAAACACCATATATTTT.

CDR3 sequence: CASSSTPGTTDTQYF. DNA of the CDR3: TGCGCCAGCAGCTCTACTCCGGGAACCACAGATACGCAGTATTTT. The genes are TRBV5-1 and TRBJ2-3; perhaps TRBD2 as D (5 bases). CDR1 is SGHRS, CDR2 YFSETQ, per germline. This CDR3 spans 15 amino acids. V shed 3 bases and J shed 2 bases, with 13 bases lying between them.

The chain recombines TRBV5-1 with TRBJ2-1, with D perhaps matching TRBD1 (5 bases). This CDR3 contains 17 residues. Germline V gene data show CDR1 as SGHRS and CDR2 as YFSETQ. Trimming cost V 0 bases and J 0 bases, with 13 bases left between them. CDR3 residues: CASSLDPGYSSYNEQFF. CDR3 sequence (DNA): TGCGCCAGCAGCTTGGATCCAGGGTATAGCTCCTACAATGAGCAGTTCTTC.

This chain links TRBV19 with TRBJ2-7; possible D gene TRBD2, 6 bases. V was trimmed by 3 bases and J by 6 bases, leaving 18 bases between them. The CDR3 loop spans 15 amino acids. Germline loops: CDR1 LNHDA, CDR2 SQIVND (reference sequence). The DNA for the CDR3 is TGTGCCAGTAGTATGGGGTCGGCGGGGAGGCGCGAGCAGTACTTC. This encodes CASSMGSAGRREQYF.

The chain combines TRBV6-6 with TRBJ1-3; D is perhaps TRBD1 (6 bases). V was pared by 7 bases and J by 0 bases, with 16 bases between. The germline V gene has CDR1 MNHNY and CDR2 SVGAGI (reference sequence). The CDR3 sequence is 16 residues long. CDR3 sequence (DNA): TGTGCCAGCACCGCAGCCAGGGGCTACTCTGGAAACACCATATATTTT. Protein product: CASTAARGYSGNTIYF.

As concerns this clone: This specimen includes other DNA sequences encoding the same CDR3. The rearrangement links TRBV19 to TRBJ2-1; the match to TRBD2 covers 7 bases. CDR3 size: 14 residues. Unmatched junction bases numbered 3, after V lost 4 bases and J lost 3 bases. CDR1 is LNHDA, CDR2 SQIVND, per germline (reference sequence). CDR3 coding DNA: TGTGCCAGTAGTAAGCGGGGTAGCTACAATGAGCAGTTCTTC. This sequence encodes CASSKRGSYNEQFF.

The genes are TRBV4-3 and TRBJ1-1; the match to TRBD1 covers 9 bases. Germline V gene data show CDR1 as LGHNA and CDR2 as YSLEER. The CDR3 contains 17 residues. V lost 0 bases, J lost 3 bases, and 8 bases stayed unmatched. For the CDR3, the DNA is TGCGCCAGCAGCCAAGATATCCGGGACAGGGTAGACACTGAAGCTTTCTTT. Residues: CASSQDIRDRVDTEAFF.

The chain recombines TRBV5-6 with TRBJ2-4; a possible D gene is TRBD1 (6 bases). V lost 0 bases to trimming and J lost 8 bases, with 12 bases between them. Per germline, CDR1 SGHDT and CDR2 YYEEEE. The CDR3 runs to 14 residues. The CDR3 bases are TGTGCCAGCAGCTTGGTGGGGGCAGGGGACATTCAGTACTTC. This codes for CASSLVGAGDIQYF.

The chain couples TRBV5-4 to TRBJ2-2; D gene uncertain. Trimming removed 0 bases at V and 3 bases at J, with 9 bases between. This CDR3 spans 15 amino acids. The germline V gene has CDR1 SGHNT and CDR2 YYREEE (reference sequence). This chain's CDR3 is CASSLGGLYTGELFF. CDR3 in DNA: TGTGCCAGCAGCTTGGGCGGCCTTTACACCGGGGAGCTGTTTTTT.

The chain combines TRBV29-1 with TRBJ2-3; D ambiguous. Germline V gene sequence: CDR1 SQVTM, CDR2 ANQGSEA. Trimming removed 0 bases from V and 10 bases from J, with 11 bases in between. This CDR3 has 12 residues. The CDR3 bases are TGCAGCGTTGAAGATCTCCCGTTTGCGCAGTATTTT. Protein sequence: CSVEDLPFAQYF.

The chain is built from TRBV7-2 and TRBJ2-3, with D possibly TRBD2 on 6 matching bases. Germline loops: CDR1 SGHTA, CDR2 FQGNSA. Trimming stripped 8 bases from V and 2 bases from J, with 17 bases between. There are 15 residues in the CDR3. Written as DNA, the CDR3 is TGTGCCAGCGGAACCGGGACTCTGTACACAGATACGCAGTATTTT. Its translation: CASGTGTLYTDTQYF.